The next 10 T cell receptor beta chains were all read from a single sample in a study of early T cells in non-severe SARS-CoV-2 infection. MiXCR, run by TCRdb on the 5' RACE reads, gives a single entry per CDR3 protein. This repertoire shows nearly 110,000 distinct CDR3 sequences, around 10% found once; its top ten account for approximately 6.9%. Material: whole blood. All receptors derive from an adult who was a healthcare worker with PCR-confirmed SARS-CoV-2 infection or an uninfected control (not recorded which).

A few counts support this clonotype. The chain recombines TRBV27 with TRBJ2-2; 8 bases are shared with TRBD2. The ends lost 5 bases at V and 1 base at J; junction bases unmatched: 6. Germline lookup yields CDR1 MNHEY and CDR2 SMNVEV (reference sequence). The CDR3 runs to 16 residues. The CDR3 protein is CASSAPSGLNTGELFF. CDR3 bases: TGTGCCAGCAGTGCCCCTAGCGGGCTGAACACCGGGGAGCTGTTTTTT.

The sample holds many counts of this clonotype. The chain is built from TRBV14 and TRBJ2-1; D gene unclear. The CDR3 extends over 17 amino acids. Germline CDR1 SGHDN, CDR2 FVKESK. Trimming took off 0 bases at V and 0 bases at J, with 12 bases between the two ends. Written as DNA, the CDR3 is TGTGCCAGCAGCCAAGATTTCCCCCCCAGCTCCTACAATGAGCAGTTCTTC. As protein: CASSQDFPPSSYNEQFF.

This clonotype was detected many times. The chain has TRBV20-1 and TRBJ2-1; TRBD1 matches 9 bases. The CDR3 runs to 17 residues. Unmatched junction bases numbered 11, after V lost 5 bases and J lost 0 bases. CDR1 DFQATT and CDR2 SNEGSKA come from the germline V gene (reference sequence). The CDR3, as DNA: TGCAGTGCTGAGGGGGGGACAGGGTCAAGCTCCTACAATGAGCAGTTCTTC. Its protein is CSAEGGTGSSSYNEQFF.

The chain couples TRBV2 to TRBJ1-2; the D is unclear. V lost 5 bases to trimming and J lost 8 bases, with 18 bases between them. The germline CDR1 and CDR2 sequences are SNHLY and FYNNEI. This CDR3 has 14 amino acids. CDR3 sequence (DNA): TGTGCCAGCAGTATAGCAGGTGGCCTCCAAGGCTACACCTTC. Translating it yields CASSIAGGLQGYTF.

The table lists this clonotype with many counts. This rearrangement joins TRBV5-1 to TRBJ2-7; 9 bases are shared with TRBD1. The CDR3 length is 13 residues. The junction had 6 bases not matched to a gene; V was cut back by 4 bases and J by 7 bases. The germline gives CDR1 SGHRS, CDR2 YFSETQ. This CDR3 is CASSSRQGEEQYF. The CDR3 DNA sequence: TGCGCCAGCAGCAGCCGACAGGGGGAAGAGCAGTACTTC. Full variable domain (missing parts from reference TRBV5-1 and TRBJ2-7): KAGVTQTPRYLIKTRGQQVTLSCSPISGHRSVSWYQQTPGQGLQFLFEYFSETQRNKGNFPGRFSGRQFSNSRSEMNVSTLELGDSALYLCASSSRQGEEQYFGPGTRLTVT.

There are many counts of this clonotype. The CDR3 bases are TGCAGCGTCGTGGAGACAGATACGCAGTATTTT. Translated, it gives CSVVETDTQYF. The chain combines TRBV29-1 with TRBJ2-3; D unresolved. Between the trimmed V and J ends, which lost 6 bases and 3 bases, there was a span of 7 bases. This CDR3 region has 11 residues. Germline V gene lookup returns CDR1 SQVTM and CDR2 ANQGSEA.

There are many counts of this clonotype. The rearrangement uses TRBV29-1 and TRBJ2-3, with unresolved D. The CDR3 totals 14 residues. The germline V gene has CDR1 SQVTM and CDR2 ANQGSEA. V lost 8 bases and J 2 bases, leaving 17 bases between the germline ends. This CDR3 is CSTTDIGTTDTQYF. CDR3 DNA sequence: TGCAGCACCACCGATATCGGAACCACAGATACGCAGTATTTT.

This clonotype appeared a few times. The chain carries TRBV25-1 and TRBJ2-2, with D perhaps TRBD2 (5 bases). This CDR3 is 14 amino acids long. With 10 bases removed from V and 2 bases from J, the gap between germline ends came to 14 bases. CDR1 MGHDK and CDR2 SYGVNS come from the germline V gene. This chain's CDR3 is CATCSDGNTGELFF. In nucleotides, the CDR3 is TGTGCCACCTGTAGCGACGGCAACACCGGGGAGCTGTTTTTT.

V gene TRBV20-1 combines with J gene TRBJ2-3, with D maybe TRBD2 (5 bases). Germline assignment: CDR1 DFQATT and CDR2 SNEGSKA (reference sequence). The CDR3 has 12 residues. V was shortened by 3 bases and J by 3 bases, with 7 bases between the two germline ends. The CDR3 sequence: CSARDLTDTQYF. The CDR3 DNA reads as TGCAGTGCTAGGGACTTGACAGATACGCAGTATTTT.

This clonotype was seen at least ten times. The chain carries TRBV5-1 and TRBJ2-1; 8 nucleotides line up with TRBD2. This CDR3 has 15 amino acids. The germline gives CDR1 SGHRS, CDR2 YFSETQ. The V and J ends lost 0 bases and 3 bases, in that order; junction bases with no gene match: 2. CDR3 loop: CASSLAAGGYNEQFF. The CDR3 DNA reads TGCGCCAGCAGCTTGGCCGCGGGGGGCTACAATGAGCAGTTCTTC.